This TCR beta chain was sequenced during a study of long-term antiretroviral therapy in people with HIV. Treatment for every participant with HIV took place in the United States. With regard to this clone: Its antigen is still unknown.

CDR1 is SGHRS, CDR2 YFSETQ, per germline. The CDR3 is made up of 16 amino acids. The V segment lost 0 bases and the J segment 5 bases; nucleotides outside the gene matches: 2. Study-wide points: Before ART, certain clones expanded, and these dominated the repertoire at all time points.

Researchers ran immunoSEQ v3.0 at survey level. Produced via immunoSEQ multiplex PCR; TCRdb's table is partial and in-frame only. The table has about 29,000 clones, around 86% seen once. The gene calls are TRBV5-1 and TRBJ1-4; TRBD1 aligns across 12 bases. The starting material was unsorted PBMCs, obtained 2.9 years after starting antiretroviral therapy. The clonotype comes from a man aged 45-65 years with HIV. CDR3 loop: CASSLAGTGGNEKLFF. In DNA, the CDR3 is TGCGCCAGCAGCTTGGCCGGGACAGGGGGCAATGAAAAACTGTTTTTT.